The clone carrying this TCR beta chain was counted ten times or more. TCR beta VDJ and CDR3 profiles were obtained from a genomic DNA template. TCRdb analysed the reads with MiXCR anew, one entry per CDR3 protein. Among roughly 290,000 distinct CDR3 sequences listed, 45% to 65% were seen once. The germline V gene encodes CDR1 MGHRA and CDR2 YSYEKL. CDR3 length equals 15 residues. V shed 1 base and J shed 6 bases, with 13 bases lying between them. The sample belongs to a study of CD8+CD57+ T cells in acquired aplastic anemia. The overall study: The average for DNA from sorted CD4+ and CD8+ cells was 3.2 ug.

Those patients picked for sequencing had displayed CD8+CD57+ cell expansion on flow cytometry. The receptor was isolated from a human donor with aplastic anemia. The J gene is TRBJ2-1, the V gene TRBV4-1; perhaps TRBD1 as D (6 bases). Sequencing used sorted CD4+, CD8+, or CD8+CD57+ T cells (not recorded which) from PBMCs. The CDR3 region is CASSQARQASNEQFF. The CDR3 nucleotides read TGCGCCAGCAGCCAAGCGAGACAGGCTTCCAATGAGCAGTTCTTC.